This T cell receptor (beta chain) was identified during a study of patients and donors after allogeneic stem cell transplantation (dated by TCRdb to about 2020). On this clonotype itself: No antigen is known for it. No qualities accompany the bases; no much larger clone lies one base away.

Libraries were prepared through RT-PCR. The instrument was a NextSeq 550. Through fastp at Q25 and MiXCR, TCRdb rebuilt clones from the public reads, retaining in-frame beta chains. Rows matching on CDR3 protein sequence are summarized as one entry with the most common DNA and genes. The sample yields roughly 940,000 distinct CDR3 sequences; roughly 18% were counted once. The ten most abundant clones make up 5% to 7.5% of the sample. From cysteine to phenylalanine, the CDR3 is 16 amino acids long. The retained sequence is limited to the CDR3, 48 bases, with the frame set at the first base. V sheds 5 bases and J sheds 0 bases, leaving 18 bases between their ends. From a lookup of the germline V gene (reference sequence), CDR1 and CDR2 are GTSNPN and SVGIG.

The source is a human donor who was either an allogeneic HSCT recipient or a stem cell or donor lymphocyte infusion donor (not recorded which). It is not recorded whose cells these are; they may come from a transplant donor. Sequences were obtained from blood, either unsorted or a sorted T cell fraction (not recorded which). The V and J genes are TRBV30 and TRBJ2-3, with the D gene too uncertain to name. The nucleotides are TGTGCCTGGGCTGCCGGTATGGGCAGCAGCACAGATACGCAGTATTTT. Its protein product is CAWAAGMGSSTDTQYF.